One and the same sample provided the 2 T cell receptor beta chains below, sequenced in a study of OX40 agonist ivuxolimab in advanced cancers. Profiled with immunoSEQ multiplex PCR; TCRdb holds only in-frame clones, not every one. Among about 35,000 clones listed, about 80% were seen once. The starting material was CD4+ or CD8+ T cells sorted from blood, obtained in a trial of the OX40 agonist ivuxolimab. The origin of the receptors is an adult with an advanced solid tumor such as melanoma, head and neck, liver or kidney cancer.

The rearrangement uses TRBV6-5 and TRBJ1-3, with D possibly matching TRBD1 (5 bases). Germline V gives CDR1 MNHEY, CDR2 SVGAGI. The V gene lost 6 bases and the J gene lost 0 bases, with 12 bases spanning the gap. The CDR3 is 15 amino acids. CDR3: CASRNGGYSGNTIYF. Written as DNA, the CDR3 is TGTGCCAGCAGGAACGGGGGATACTCTGGAAACACCATATATTTT.

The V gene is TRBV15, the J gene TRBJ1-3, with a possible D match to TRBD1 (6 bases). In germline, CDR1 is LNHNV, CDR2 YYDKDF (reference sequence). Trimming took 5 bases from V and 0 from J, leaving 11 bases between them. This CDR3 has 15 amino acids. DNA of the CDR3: TGTGCCACCAGCCAGGACAGAGGCTCTGGAAACACCATATATTTT. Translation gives CATSQDRGSGNTIYF.